These 18 T cell receptor beta chains originate from one sample sequenced in a study of CXCR3-negative and CXCR3-positive naive CD8 T cells. Through 5' RACE with UMI labels, the TRB cDNA libraries were prepared. TCRdb re-called the 5' RACE reads; every CDR3 protein appears as one record, without DNA. With 50,000 to 65,000 distinct CDR3 sequences in the sample, the ten largest clones hold 20% to 30%. The sample was memory CD8+ T cells from blood. The receptors were gathered from a human donor in good health. Some clones in this sample may be carry-over from other donors' samples.

The rearrangement links TRBV12-5 to TRBJ2-7; TCRdb's D call of TRBD2 is untestable without DNA. From germline, CDR1 is LGHNT and CDR2 FRNRAP. This CDR3 has 15 residues. The CDR3 region is CASGLSPDYSYEQYF.

The genes are TRBV20-1 and TRBJ2-7; TCRdb returns TRBD1, unconfirmable since there is no DNA. Germline lookup yields CDR1 DFQATT and CDR2 SNEGSKA (reference sequence). The CDR3 has 15 residues. This chain's CDR3 is CSAAEGDRVGYEQYF.

The V and J genes are TRBV30 and TRBJ1-1. CDR1 is GTSNPN, CDR2 SVGIG, per germline (reference sequence). This CDR3 contains 12 residues. CDR3 residues: CAWSDTNTEAFF.

The J gene is TRBJ2-7, the V gene TRBV13; TCRdb names TRBD1, which stays unverified in the absence of DNA. Per the germline V gene, CDR1 is PRHDT and CDR2 is FYEKMQ (reference sequence). The CDR3 sequence is 11 residues long. The CDR3 reads CASSTGTEWNF.

This sequence joins TRBV19 and TRBJ1-1; TCRdb outputs TRBD1, but without DNA this stays unchecked. This CDR3 is built from 14 residues. Germline values: CDR1 LNHDA, CDR2 SQIVND (reference sequence). The CDR3 sequence: CASSVGGTNTEAFF. The whole variable domain, filled in from reference TRBV19 and TRBJ1-1, reads DGGITQSPKYLFRKEGQNVTLSCEQNLNHDAMYWYRQDPGQGLRLIYYSQIVNDFQKGDIAEGYSVSREKKESFPLTVTSAQKNPTAFYLCASSVGGTNTEAFFGQGTRLTVV.

This chain connects TRBV27 to TRBJ1-1. CDR1 is MNHEY and CDR2 is SMNVEV in the germline V gene (reference sequence). CDR3 length: 13 amino acids. CDR3 protein: CAISLRGSTEAFF.

The rearrangement joins TRBV7-9 to TRBJ2-5; TCRdb's D call of TRBD1 is untestable without DNA. The germline V gene encodes CDR1 SEHNR and CDR2 FQNEAQ (reference sequence). The CDR3 consists of 15 residues. CDR3 protein: CASSSEDRGQETQYF. The full variable domain, with the rest looked up from reference TRBV7-9 and TRBJ2-5, is DTGVSQNPRHKITKRGQNVTFRCDPISEHNRLYWYRQTLGQGPEFLTYFQNEAQLEKSRLLSDRFSAERPKGSFSTLEIQRTEQGDSAMYLCASSSEDRGQETQYFGPGTRLLVL.

This chain connects TRBV7-9 to TRBJ1-1. CDR3 length equals 13 residues. Germline V gives CDR1 SEHNR, CDR2 FQNEAQ (reference sequence). CDR3 loop: CASSFGLNTEAFF.

The CDR3 loop reads CASTPTGSYNEQFF. This chain links TRBV5-6 with TRBJ2-1; TCRdb picks TRBD1, but there is no DNA to check that call. Germline lookup yields CDR1 SGHDT and CDR2 YYEEEE. CDR3 length equals 14 residues.

The chain carries TRBV30 and TRBJ2-3. Germline values: CDR1 GTSNPN, CDR2 SVGIG (reference sequence). This CDR3 contains 13 residues. Here the CDR3 reads CAWSASTWDTQYF.

V gene TRBV19 combines with J gene TRBJ2-1. Germline V CDR1 and CDR2: LNHDA, SQIVND (reference sequence). CDR3 size: 15 residues. Here the CDR3 reads CASSIVHSSYNEQFF.

The chain joins TRBV5-5 to TRBJ1-1; with no DNA, the TCRdb D assignment of TRBD1 cannot be verified. This CDR3 comprises 15 residues. Germline lookup yields CDR1 SGHKS and CDR2 YYEKEE (reference sequence). CDR3: CASSLTLAGATEAFF.

V is TRBV7-9 and J is TRBJ1-6. The CDR3 length is 14 residues. Looked up from germline, CDR1 is SEHNR and CDR2 is FQNEAQ (reference sequence). The CDR3 loop is CASSLNDPNSPLHF.

This chain's CDR3 is CSVEGREGLHNSYNEQFF. The genes are TRBV29-1 and TRBJ2-1; TCRdb's D gene call, TRBD2, goes unchecked for lack of DNA. The CDR3 contains 18 residues. In germline, CDR1 is SQVTM, CDR2 ANQGSEA.

This chain joins TRBV12-3 or TRBV12-4 and TRBJ2-3; TCRdb reports TRBD2, a call that lacks DNA to check it against. This CDR3 has 17 amino acids. The CDR3: CASSLSGLAGTTDTQYF.

This sequence joins TRBV29-1 and TRBJ2-1. The CDR3 extends over 13 amino acids. Per germline, CDR1 SQVTM and CDR2 ANQGSEA. The CDR3 sequence is CSVDDRNDNEQFF.

The rearrangement links TRBV27 to TRBJ1-1; checking the TCRdb D call of TRBD1 is not possible without DNA. The CDR3 sequence is 14 residues long. Germline V CDR1 and CDR2: MNHEY, SMNVEV (reference sequence). CDR3 region: CASSQGHQGTEAFF.

The chain employs TRBV4-1 and TRBJ1-1; TCRdb's D call, TRBD1, is unchecked because there is no DNA. CDR1 is MGHRA and CDR2 is YSYEKL in the germline V gene. This CDR3 is 13 amino acids long. The chain's CDR3 is CASSLRVSTEAFF.